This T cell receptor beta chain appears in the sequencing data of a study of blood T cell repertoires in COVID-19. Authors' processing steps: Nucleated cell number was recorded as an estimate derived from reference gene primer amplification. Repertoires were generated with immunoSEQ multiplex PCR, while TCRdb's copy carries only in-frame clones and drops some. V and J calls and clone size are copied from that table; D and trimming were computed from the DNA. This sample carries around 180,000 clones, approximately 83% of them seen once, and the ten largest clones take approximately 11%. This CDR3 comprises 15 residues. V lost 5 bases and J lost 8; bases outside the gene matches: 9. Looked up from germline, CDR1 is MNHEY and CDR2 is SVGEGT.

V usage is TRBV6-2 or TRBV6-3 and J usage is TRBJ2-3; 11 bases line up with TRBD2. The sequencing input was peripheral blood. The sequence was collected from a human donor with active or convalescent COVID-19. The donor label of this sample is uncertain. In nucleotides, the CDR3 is TGTGCCAGCAGTCAGACTAGCGGGGCAATTGGTACGCAGTATTTT. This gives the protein CASSQTSGAIGTQYF.